This T cell receptor beta chain was sequenced during a study of T cell repertoires in aging, cancer and after chemotherapy. Study-level background: The full dataset contained several million TCR reads.

This clonotype was seen only a few times. V dropped 5 bases and J dropped 4; count of bases not matched to a gene: 2. Germline assignment: CDR1 LNHDA and CDR2 SQIVND (reference sequence). This CDR3 has 14 residues. TCR beta rearrangements were amplified from peripheral blood genomic DNA. TRB rearrangements spanning V, D and J were amplified using mixed TRB-A/B primers. One entry per CDR3 protein, called by TCRdb with MiXCR from the multiplex PCR reads. The sample records 13,000 or so distinct CDR3 sequences, 31% being singletons. Sequenced input: blood. The sequence came from a human donor in good health. The donor label of this sample is uncertain. The rearrangement links TRBV19 to TRBJ1-2, with 12 bases fitting TRBD1. CDR3 bases: TGTGCCAGTAGTGGGGACAGGGGGCCCTATGGCTACACCTTC. Translated: CASSGDRGPYGYTF.